This record concerns one TCR beta chain sequence. These data are taken from a study of TIL therapy for anti-PD-1-resistant metastatic lung cancer. As to time point: pre-treatment sample, taken before nivolumab and TIL therapy. The libraries were made with immunoSEQ v3. Assay used: immunoSEQ multiplex PCR; TCRdb lists only in-frame clones, some missing. Found here are 40,000 to 60,000 clones, roughly 85% of them singletons; the top ten hold 4% to 5.5%. Material: blood, obtained at baseline. This TCR came from a woman between 30 and 80 years old with non-small cell lung cancer.

DNA for the CDR3: TGCGCCAGGCTCCGGGTCTCGAAAAACATTCAGTACTTC. Its translation is CARLRVSKNIQYF. The chain has TRBV5-1 and TRBJ2-4; D not certain. The germline gives CDR1 SGHRS, CDR2 YFSETQ. Trimming shortened V by 8 bases and J by 4 bases, and 13 bases separated the two germline ends. The CDR3 contains 13 residues.